This T cell receptor (beta chain) was observed in a study of breast tumors, draining lymph nodes, adjacent tissues. TCRdb reprocessed the multiplex PCR reads via MiXCR and lists one record per CDR3 protein. The table records 17,000 or so distinct CDR3 sequences, 60% to 70% of them present only once. The CDR3 totals 15 residues. With 5 bases clipped from V and 6 bases from J, the junction kept 10 bases outside the gene matches. Germline V lookup: CDR1 SGHTA, CDR2 FQGNSA. The sequenced material came from tumor-adjacent breast tissue. This chain uses TRBV7-2 with TRBJ2-1, with TRBD1 matching 7 bases. This sequence was found in a female donor with breast cancer. Some clones in this sample may be carry-over from other donors' samples. CDR3 sequence reads: CASSHPNRGGNEQFF. In nucleotides, the CDR3 is TGTGCCAGCAGCCACCCAAACAGGGGTGGCAATGAGCAGTTCTTC.